This is a list of T cell receptor beta chains from one sample in a study of CD8 T cells in Susac syndrome. MiXCR, applied by TCRdb to the immunoSEQ multiplex PCR reads, yields one record per CDR3 protein. The sample has 150,000 to 200,000 distinct CDR3 sequences; less than 95% are singletons. The sequencing input was CD4+ T cells from PBMCs. These receptors came from a human donor in good health. Both conserved end residues are trimmed from each CDR3. Fields, in order: V gene, CDR3 protein.

TRBV30	AWKTSGQTDTQY
TRBV20-1	SASRGGNTIY
TRBV20-1	SANRGPYEQY
TRBV29-1	SGEVNTEAF
TRBV12-3/TRBV12-4	ASSGGGWQPQH
TRBV29-1	SGSRVAYNEQF
TRBV6-2/TRBV6-3	ASSYSLAGYNEQF
TRBV28	ASMLAGADTQY
TRBV12-3/TRBV12-4	ASSLDGIQETQY
TRBV30	AWHSGGFGTQY
TRBV9	ASSVTREGRETQY
TRBV9	AGQYEQY
TRBV7-9	ASSWSPDTQY
TRBV7-8	ASSFTQGEKLF
TRBV29-1	SVGGPPGRRYEQY
TRBV3-1	ASSYTSLGDTQY
TRBV28	ASTPPGRQIYGYT
TRBV28	ASSLGKGLAINEQF
TRBV28	ASSLQDRVYEQY
TRBV30	AWSVGTGFYNEQF
TRBV1	TSSSSGSEQY
TRBV27	ASRAAGANVLT
TRBV7-9	ASRPLRGEKLF
TRBV28	ASSTDSDTQY
TRBV29-1	SVGTEGTEAF
TRBV6-1	ASSTGRRYGYT
TRBV4-3	ASSQDSGSADTQY
TRBV20-1	SAISGRALGTQY
TRBV3-1	ASSQRQGYYGYT
TRBV29-1	SVGKSEQY
TRBV9	ASSPPGTAYNEQF
TRBV20-1	SANRPGQGIDTQY
TRBV29-1	SGSGGNEQF
TRBV3-1	ASSPPRSGKNIQY
TRBV3-1	ASSESGRAYEQY
TRBV29-1	SVEDRGRSYEQY
TRBV12-3/TRBV12-4	ASSFNQGRGRTEAF
TRBV20-1	TGPGTGADYGYT
TRBV30	AWSVRLAGRNEQF
TRBV5-1	ASSLQGPAEAF
TRBV20-1	SAGTVGNTIY
TRBV12-3/TRBV12-4	ASSSDRDNEQF
TRBV20-1	SADFGGSRPDTQY
TRBV27	ASSSRTGGSGRAGEQF
TRBV19	ASSMVYNTGELF
TRBV6-2/TRBV6-3	ASSSRTGGEAF
TRBV6-5	ASSKGFSYNEQF
TRBV7-2	ASSSDGAGDTQY
TRBV3-1	ASSQDPGRGHWYGYT
TRBV20-1	SASPGLTTDTQY
TRBV20-1	SASDRVGLYTEAF
TRBV30	AWSVTRADGYT
TRBV20-1	SARDESSGRAYNEQF
TRBV6-5	ASRGPRTGELF
TRBV29-1	SVSRGLYGYT
TRBV20-1	SASDYRQGNYGYT
TRBV7-8	ASSSGLAGSGEQF
TRBV29-1	SVELWPGSYNEQF
TRBV27	ASSPRQGPYEQY